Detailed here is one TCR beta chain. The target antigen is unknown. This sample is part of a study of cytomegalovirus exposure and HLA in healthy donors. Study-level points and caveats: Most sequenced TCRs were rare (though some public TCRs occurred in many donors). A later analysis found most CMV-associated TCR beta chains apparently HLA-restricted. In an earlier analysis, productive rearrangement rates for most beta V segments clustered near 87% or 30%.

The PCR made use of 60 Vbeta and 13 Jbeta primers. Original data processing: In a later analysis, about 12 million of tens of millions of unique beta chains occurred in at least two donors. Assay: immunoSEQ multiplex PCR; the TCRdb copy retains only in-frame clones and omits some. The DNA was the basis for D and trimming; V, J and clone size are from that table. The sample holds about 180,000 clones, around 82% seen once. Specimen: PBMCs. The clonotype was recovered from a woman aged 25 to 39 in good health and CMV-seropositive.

In DNA form, the CDR3 reads TGTGCCAGCAGCTTAAGGGGCGGGGGGCCCCAAGAGACCCAGTACTTC. Encoded protein: CASSLRGGGPQETQYF. V usage is TRBV7-8 and J usage is TRBJ2-5, with 8 bases identical to TRBD2. V lost 2 bases to trimming and J lost 1 base; unmatched junction nucleotides: 6. This CDR3 comprises 16 residues. Germline V gene sequence: CDR1 SGHVS, CDR2 FQNEAQ.